The entry that follows covers one T cell receptor beta chain sequence. Seattle-derived patients entered the study during active infection and were followed longitudinally. The assay was immunoSEQ multiplex PCR, and TCRdb's table has in-frame clones only and misses some. The data contain approximately 350,000 clones, less than 90% of them seen just once; the ten biggest clones take up roughly 6.6%. The sample belongs to a study of blood T cell repertoires in COVID-19. Study-wide context: The United States, Italy and Spain were the sources of the acute and convalescent COVID-19 samples. PBMCs, B-cell-depleted T cells, or T cells were the source of the cDNA or gDNA that made up the material.

The CDR3 loop spans 13 amino acids. Looked up from germline, CDR1 is SGHNT and CDR2 is YENEEA. Deletions cut 8 bases from V and 7 bases from J, with 18 bases between. The clonotype comes from a woman aged 55-69 years with COVID-19, enrolled during active disease. The chain has TRBV11-3 and TRBJ2-7, with a tentative D call TRBD2 (6 bases). The sample taken for sequencing was peripheral blood. CDR3 residues: CASSGGGSGEQYF. CDR3 coding DNA: TGTGCCAGCTCCGGTGGGGGGAGTGGAGAGCAGTACTTC.